This TCR beta chain was found in a study of cytomegalovirus exposure and HLA in healthy donors. Study overall: The same platform was used for the 100 to 150 validation repertoires and the roughly 680 first-cohort repertoires, a later analysis reported.

Libraries were prepared by immunoSEQ multiplex PCR; TCRdb keeps only in-frame clonotypes and omits some of them. The sample has some 120,000 clones, under 90% seen once. The CDR3 totals 15 residues. V was cut by 3 bases and J by 2 bases, with 12 bases left in between. The germline CDR1 and CDR2 sequences are MDHEN and SYDVKM. This clonotype was sampled from a woman aged 18-35 years in good health and CMV-seronegative. Input material: PBMCs. The J gene is TRBJ2-3, the V gene TRBV28, with TRBD2 as a possible D gene (6 bases). Here the CDR3 DNA reads TGTGCCAGCAGTTTTAAGGACTACATCACAGATACGCAGTATTTT. Protein: CASSFKDYITDTQYF.